This entry lists 27 T cell receptor beta chains sequenced from one sample in a study of blood T cells in healthy people across ages. Through a sample-barcoded 5' primer and a J-beta primer mix, a second PCR was run for about 6 to 11 cycles. TCRdb used MiXCR to reprocess the 5' RACE reads, holding one entry per CDR3 protein. The data contain approximately 730,000 distinct CDR3 sequences, roughly 47% of them singletons. Sample: blood. The source of these receptors is a woman aged 60-75 years in good health.

This clonotype has a handful of counts. The chain has TRBV24-1 and TRBJ2-1; 8 positions agree with TRBD2. Germline V gene lookup returns CDR1 KGHDR and CDR2 SFDVKD. The trim removed 3 bases at V and 0 bases at J, leaving 6 bases unmatched. This CDR3 is built from 17 residues. CDR3 sequence reads: CATSDSGGPRSYNEQFF. DNA of the CDR3: TGTGCCACCAGTGATAGCGGGGGCCCACGCTCCTACAATGAGCAGTTCTTC.

Many counts were recorded for this clonotype. The rearrangement joins TRBV10-3 to TRBJ1-5, with D unclear. V was pared by 6 bases and J by 7 bases, with 13 bases between. The CDR3 has 13 residues. CDR1 and CDR2 (germline): ENHRY, SYGVKD. The CDR3 is CAIRDGAGQPQHF. The CDR3 bases are TGTGCCATCAGGGACGGTGCGGGGCAGCCCCAGCATTTT.

This chain joins TRBV5-1 and TRBJ2-5; TRBD1 agrees at 7 bases. CDR1 is SGHRS, CDR2 YFSETQ, per germline. The CDR3 loop spans 17 amino acids. The V segment lost 0 bases and the J segment 0 bases; nucleotides outside the gene matches: 8. As DNA, the CDR3 is TGCGCCAGCAGCTTGGCCGCGCTCACAGGGGACCAAGAGACCCAGTACTTC. Amino acid sequence: CASSLAALTGDQETQYF.

V usage is TRBV3-1 and J usage is TRBJ2-7, with 7 positions matching TRBD2. CDR1 is LGHDT, CDR2 YNNKEL, per germline (reference sequence). V lost 3 bases to trimming and J lost 1 base; unmatched junction nucleotides: 9. This CDR3 spans 16 amino acids. The CDR3 reads CASSHNEAGRSYEQYF. The DNA for the CDR3 is TGTGCCAGCAGCCATAATGAAGCGGGAAGGTCCTACGAGCAGTACTTC.

The sample holds many counts of this clonotype. V gene TRBV5-1 combines with J gene TRBJ2-1; D remains ambiguous. Germline CDR1 and CDR2: SGHRS and YFSETQ. The V gene lost 0 bases and the J gene lost 0 bases, with 7 bases spanning the gap. The CDR3 spans 15 residues. CDR3 loop: CASSLGAASYNEQFF. In DNA, the CDR3 is TGCGCCAGCAGCTTGGGGGCAGCCTCCTACAATGAGCAGTTCTTC.

The chain is built from TRBV6-1 and TRBJ2-1; 11 nucleotides agree with TRBD2. Germline V gene data show CDR1 as MNHNS and CDR2 as SASEGT. The CDR3 loop spans 16 amino acids. V shed 6 bases and J 2 bases; nucleotides not matched to a gene: 6. CDR3 nucleotide sequence: TGTGCCAGCAGGGCGACTAGCGGGGAGCCCTACAATGAGCAGTTCTTC. Protein product: CASRATSGEPYNEQFF.

The chain is built from TRBV12-3 or TRBV12-4 and TRBJ1-4, with a weak D call TRBD1 (5 bases). Trimming took off 4 bases at V and 7 bases at J, with 16 bases between the two ends. There are 15 residues in the CDR3. The CDR3 region is CASSWKGSGAEKLFF. DNA of the CDR3: TGTGCCAGCAGTTGGAAGGGGAGCGGTGCTGAAAAACTGTTTTTT.

Many counts were recorded for this clonotype. The germline gene is not matched at one end of the junction; a read error may be the cause. The genes are TRBV29-1 and TRBJ2-6; possibly TRBD2 for D (6 bases). CDR3 length equals 14 residues. Germline V lookup: CDR1 SQVTM, CDR2 ANQGSEA. The CDR3 loop reads CSAEPGDGANVLTF. The DNA of the CDR3 is TGCAGCGCTGAACCGGGGGATGGGGCCAACGTCCTGACTTTC.

This clonotype occurred many times. V gene TRBV29-1 combines with J gene TRBJ2-1; the D gene is possibly TRBD2 (5 bases). The CDR3 has 14 amino acids. The V gene lost 6 bases and the J gene lost 8 bases, with 20 bases spanning the gap. Germline-derived CDR1 and CDR2 are SQVTM and ANQGSEA. The CDR3 loop reads CSVQRIAGSDEQFF. The CDR3 DNA is TGCAGCGTCCAAAGGATAGCAGGTAGCGATGAGCAGTTCTTC.

The chain combines TRBV5-1 with TRBJ2-4, with D possibly being TRBD2 (5 bases). The CDR3 length is 17 residues. The V end lost 0 bases, the J end lost 6 bases, and 19 bases lay between the germline ends. Looked up from germline, CDR1 is SGHRS and CDR2 is YFSETQ. The CDR3 spells CASSLDGLIGVGNIQYF. In DNA, the CDR3 is TGCGCCAGCAGCTTGGACGGGCTAATCGGGGTCGGAAACATTCAGTACTTC.

The table lists this clonotype with many counts. The chain joins TRBV27 to TRBJ2-1; D remains ambiguous. The ends were cut back, 5 bases at V and 0 bases at J, with 23 bases in the middle. The CDR3 consists of 19 residues. Germline CDR1 and CDR2: MNHEY and SMNVEV (reference sequence). CDR3 coding DNA: TGTGCCAGCAGTCTCCAGGCTCCACGGCGTGTGAGCTCCTACAATGAGCAGTTCTTC. As protein: CASSLQAPRRVSSYNEQFF.

This chain links TRBV25-1 with TRBJ2-4, with 10 positions matching TRBD2. The J call may not be correct, given that the DNA end is closer to TRBJ2-7. This CDR3 has 16 residues. The V gene's germline CDR1 is MGHDK and CDR2 SYGVNS. CDR3 coding DNA: TGTGCCAGCAGTGAAGCCGGAACTAGCGGGACGCGCGAGCAGTACTTC. This translates into CASSEAGTSGTREQYF.

The genes are TRBV29-1 and TRBJ1-2; TRBD1 matches 11 bases. This CDR3 contains 16 residues. The junction had 8 bases not matched to a gene; V was cut back by 1 base and J by 4 bases. Germline CDR1 reads SQVTM; CDR2 reads ANQGSEA. DNA of the CDR3: TGCAGCGTTGAAGGGACAGGGGGCGCGGGACGCTATGGCTACACCTTC. Translation: CSVEGTGGAGRYGYTF.

For the CDR3, the DNA is TGCAGCGTTGAAAGAGGGACCACGGACTATGGCTACACCTTC. This gives the protein CSVERGTTDYGYTF. The chain joins TRBV29-1 to TRBJ1-2; tentative D call: TRBD1 (5 bases). Trimming shortened V by 2 bases and J by 3 bases, and 13 bases separated the two germline ends. The CDR3 extends over 14 amino acids. Germline assignment: CDR1 SQVTM and CDR2 ANQGSEA.

The chain employs TRBV7-3 and TRBJ2-7; a possible D gene is TRBD1 (5 bases). The CDR3 contains 13 residues. Germline V gives CDR1 SGHTA, CDR2 FQGTGA. Trimming pared 2 bases from V and 3 bases from J, leaving 8 bases between. The CDR3 DNA sequence: TGTGCCAGCAGCTTAGACAGTAACTACGAGCAGTACTTC. It yields the protein CASSLDSNYEQYF.

This clonotype was counted between two and nine times. The CDR3 here is CSANLGGRVDEQFF. The CDR3 coding sequence is TGCAGTGCGAATCTTGGCGGGAGGGTGGATGAGCAGTTCTTC. The rearrangement joins TRBV20-1 to TRBJ2-1, with 9 nucleotides matching TRBD2. CDR1 and CDR2 from the germline V gene are DFQATT and SNEGSKA (reference sequence). The CDR3 runs 14 residues. The J segment lost 8 bases and the V segment lost 6 bases, leaving 11 bases of the junction unmatched.

V gene TRBV20-1 combines with J gene TRBJ2-7; 9 bases are a match to TRBD1. The CDR3 runs to 14 residues. Germline V gene sequence: CDR1 DFQATT, CDR2 SNEGSKA (reference sequence). The V segment lost 6 bases and the J segment 7 bases; nucleotides outside the gene matches: 13. The chain's CDR3 is CSADPGQGLTEQYF. The CDR3 DNA follows: TGCAGTGCGGACCCGGGACAGGGACTCACAGAGCAGTACTTC.

The rearrangement uses TRBV6-5 and TRBJ2-3; weak D call: TRBD1 (5 bases). The CDR3 covers 14 residues. Trimming removed 5 bases from V and 6 bases from J, with 15 bases in between. Germline assignment: CDR1 MNHEY and CDR2 SVGAGI. CDR3 DNA sequence: TGTGCCAGCAGTGATCAGACAGACGCGGATACGCAGTATTTT. Its translation is CASSDQTDADTQYF.

On this clonotype: One end of the junction fails to match germline, which may point to a read error. The rearrangement uses TRBV18 and TRBJ1-4; no reliable D call. CDR3 length: 15 amino acids. Germline values: CDR1 KGHSH, CDR2 LQKENI. This CDR3 is CASSPVVAGYEKPFF. As DNA, the CDR3 is TGTGCCAGCTCACCGGTCGTAGCAGGTTACGAAAAACCGTTTTTT.

This clonotype showed up just once. The chain recombines TRBV7-2 with TRBJ2-7; 14 bases are shared with TRBD2. CDR1 is SGHTA and CDR2 is FQGNSA in the germline V gene. This CDR3 spans 15 amino acids. J gave up 6 bases and V 4 bases, and 5 bases lay outside the gene matches. The CDR3 loop is CASSYLGLAGVEQYF. CDR3 sequence (DNA): TGTGCCAGCAGCTACCTGGGACTAGCGGGAGTCGAGCAGTACTTC.

This sequence joins TRBV28 and TRBJ2-1, with 7 bases lining up with TRBD1. The J call may not be correct, given that the DNA end is closer to TRBJ2-7. The germline CDR1 and CDR2 sequences are MDHEN and SYDVKM. This CDR3 contains 12 residues. The CDR3 spells CATRGQYNEQYF. Written as DNA, the CDR3 is TGTGCCACCCGGGGACAGTACAATGAGCAGTACTTC.

The gene calls are TRBV24-1 and TRBJ1-2; D unclear. The V end was cut by 2 bases, the J end by 2 bases, with 5 bases between. This CDR3 comprises 13 residues. The V gene's germline CDR1 is KGHDR and CDR2 SFDVKD. The DNA for the CDR3 is TGTGCCACCAGTGATTGGAAGAACTATGGCTACACCTTC. It encodes CATSDWKNYGYTF.

There are a few counts of this clonotype. This chain uses TRBV12-3 or TRBV12-4 with TRBJ2-7; tentatively, D is TRBD2 (5 bases). TRBJ2-5 explains the end of the DNA better; the J call may be wrong. CDR3 length equals 12 residues. CDR3 amino acids: CASRVDSGTQYF. CDR3 sequence (DNA): TGTGCCAGCAGGGTGGACTCGGGGACCCAGTACTTC.

V gene TRBV7-2 combines with J gene TRBJ2-7; D gene uncertain. V lost 5 bases to trimming and J lost 4 bases, with 12 bases between them. The CDR3 runs to 13 residues. Germline V gives CDR1 SGHTA, CDR2 FQGNSA. CDR3 loop: CASSPDGWYEQYF. The DNA for the CDR3 is TGTGCCAGCAGCCCGGACGGATGGTACGAGCAGTACTTC.

The CDR3: CASGREVGGGETQYF. CDR3 sequence (DNA): TGTGCCAGCGGCCGAGAAGTCGGTGGAGGGGAGACCCAGTACTTC. The chain joins TRBV3-1 to TRBJ2-7; perhaps TRBD2 as D (6 bases). The end of the DNA fits TRBJ2-5 better, so the J call may be wrong. Looked up from germline, CDR1 is LGHDT and CDR2 is YNNKEL (reference sequence). The CDR3 covers 15 residues.

This clonotype was picked up many times. J is TRBJ2-7 and V is TRBV12-3 or TRBV12-4; 8 nucleotides line up with TRBD1. V lost 1 base and J lost 2; bases outside the gene matches: 1. The CDR3 runs to 14 residues. CDR3 protein: CASSLGTGPYEQYF. The CDR3 nucleotides read TGTGCCAGCAGTTTAGGGACAGGGCCCTACGAGCAGTACTTC.

This clonotype appeared a few times. This chain connects TRBV29-1 to TRBJ2-7; weak D call: TRBD2 (5 bases). Germline V gene sequence: CDR1 SQVTM, CDR2 ANQGSEA. Trimming pared 6 bases from V and 4 bases from J, leaving 10 bases between. There are 11 residues in the CDR3. CDR3 in amino acids: CSVVTRYEQYF. The CDR3 nucleotides are TGCAGCGTCGTAACTAGGTACGAGCAGTACTTC.